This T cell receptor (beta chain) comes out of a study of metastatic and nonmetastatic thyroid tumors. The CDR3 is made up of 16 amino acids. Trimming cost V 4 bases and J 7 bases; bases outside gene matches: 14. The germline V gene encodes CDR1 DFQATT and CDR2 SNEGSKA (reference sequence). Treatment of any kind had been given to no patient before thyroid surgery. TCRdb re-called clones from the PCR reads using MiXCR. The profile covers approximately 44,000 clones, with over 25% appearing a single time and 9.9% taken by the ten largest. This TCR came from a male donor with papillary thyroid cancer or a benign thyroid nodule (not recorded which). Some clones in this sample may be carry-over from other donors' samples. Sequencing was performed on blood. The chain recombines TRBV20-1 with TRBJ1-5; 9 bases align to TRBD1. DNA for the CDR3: TGCAGTGCTACCCCCCTCGGACAGGGGAGAGGACAGCCCCAGCATTTT. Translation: CSATPLGQGRGQPQHF.